Given below is one T cell receptor beta chain in context. Antigen specificity is unknown. The data are from a study of T cell clonotyping in hematopoietic cell transplantation. Broader study findings: Recipient TCR diversity dropped after transplant; expanded clonotypes rose from day 30 to 180.

Assay used: immunoSEQ multiplex PCR; TCRdb lists only in-frame clones, some missing. The sample holds some 9,600 clones, 51% seen once. This receptor was obtained from a female patient aged 45 to 65 who had an allogeneic stem cell transplant from an unrelated donor, so the T cells may come from the graft donor. Some clones in this sample may be carry-over from other donors' samples. Sample: peripheral blood mononuclear cells, taken 100 days after allogeneic stem cell transplant.

In nucleotides, the CDR3 is TGTGCCAGCAGTTTGAGGGGAGGCTACAATGAGCAGTTCTTC. This translates into CASSLRGGYNEQFF. V usage is TRBV27 and J usage is TRBJ2-1; weak D call: TRBD2 (6 bases). This CDR3 spans 14 amino acids. Trimming removed 3 bases from V and 3 bases from J, with 9 bases in between. Germline CDR1 is MNHEY and CDR2 is SMNVEV (reference sequence).